These 13 T cell receptor beta chains were all obtained from the same sample, sequenced in a study of T cell clones after liver transplantation. TCRdb's table, derived via immunoSEQ multiplex PCR, lists solely in-frame clones and lacks some. This sample has 50,000 or so clones; approximately 71% occur once, and the top ten carry around 9.4%. Source: CD4+ T cells from blood, taken around 4.5 years after liver transplant. The receptors shown here come from a human patient who received a liver transplant. A share of the T cells may be of graft donor origin.

The rearrangement joins TRBV6-1 to TRBJ1-2; 8 bases map to TRBD1. Germline V lookup: CDR1 MNHNS, CDR2 SASEGT. The CDR3 consists of 13 residues. The V gene end was trimmed by 4 bases and the J gene end by 8 bases; junction bases not matched to a gene: 6. In DNA form, the CDR3 reads TGTGCCAGCAGTGGAGGACAGGGCGTGGGCTACACCTTC. Its translation: CASSGGQGVGYTF.

The rearrangement uses TRBV2 and TRBJ1-1; D remains unclear. The CDR3 is made up of 12 amino acids. V lost 7 bases and J lost 1, with 7 bases in between. Germline V gene data show CDR1 as SNHLY and CDR2 as FYNNEI. CDR3 in amino acids: CASNLRNTEAFF. The CDR3 nucleotides read TGTGCCAGCAATCTCAGGAACACTGAAGCTTTCTTT.

V is TRBV28 and J is TRBJ1-2; 8 bases are a match to TRBD1. In germline, CDR1 is MDHEN, CDR2 SYDVKM. CDR3 length: 14 residues. The J segment lost 5 bases and the V segment lost 4 bases, leaving 6 bases of the junction unmatched. The CDR3 DNA reads TGTGCCAGCAGTTCAGGGGGCAGGGATTATGGCTACACCTTC. This encodes CASSSGGRDYGYTF.

The sample holds one count of this clone. The rearrangement joins TRBV6-4 to TRBJ2-1; TRBD2 agrees at 7 bases. Germline values: CDR1 MRHNA, CDR2 SNTAGT. The CDR3 runs 15 residues. Losses at the gene ends were 6 bases for V and 7 bases for J; bases not matched to a gene: 12. Here the CDR3 reads CASSTVAGVDNEQFF. CDR3 sequence (DNA): TGTGCCAGCAGCACCGTGGCGGGGGTTGATAATGAGCAGTTCTTC.

This clone was recorded a few times. The rearrangement links TRBV5-6 to TRBJ1-5; TRBD1 matches at 8 bases. This CDR3 is 14 amino acids long. V gave up 3 bases and J gave up 2 bases; unmatched junction bases: 1. Germline V gene sequence: CDR1 SGHDT, CDR2 YYEEEE. The CDR3 region is CASSSDRGNQPQHF. CDR3 coding DNA: TGTGCCAGCAGCTCGGACAGGGGCAATCAGCCCCAGCATTTT.

The chain joins TRBV2 to TRBJ2-7, with a weak D call TRBD1 (6 bases). CDR3 size: 12 residues. Trimming removed 7 bases from V and 5 bases from J, with 12 bases in between. In germline, CDR1 is SNHLY, CDR2 FYNNEI. In DNA, the CDR3 is TGTGCCAGCACATCGGACAGCGACGAGCAGTACTTC. This encodes CASTSDSDEQYF.

The chain uses TRBV19 and TRBJ1-3; D remains unclear. Germline loops: CDR1 LNHDA, CDR2 SQIVND (reference sequence). With 4 bases removed from V and 0 bases from J, the gap between germline ends came to 16 bases. The CDR3 runs 17 residues. Written as DNA, the CDR3 is TGTGCCAGTAGTACGTCCCAAGGGATCGTCTCTGGAAACACCATATATTTT. This gives the protein CASSTSQGIVSGNTIYF.

The chain recombines TRBV19 with TRBJ2-7; 10 bases align to TRBD1. V lost 9 bases to trimming and J lost 3 bases; unmatched junction nucleotides: 5. Germline V lookup: CDR1 LNHDA, CDR2 SQIVND (reference sequence). This CDR3 has 13 residues. Here the CDR3 DNA reads TGTGCCAGCGGGACAGGGGTCGGCTACGAGCAGTACTTC. Translation: CASGTGVGYEQYF.

Details on this clone: Other DNA variants within this sample encode the same CDR3. This rearrangement joins TRBV18 to TRBJ2-7, with 8 bases identical to TRBD1. Trimming cost V 4 bases and J 3 bases; bases outside gene matches: 2. Germline-derived CDR1 and CDR2 are KGHSH and LQKENI. CDR3 length equals 13 residues. CDR3 loop: CASSQQGGYEQYF. CDR3 in DNA: TGTGCCAGCTCACAACAGGGGGGCTACGAGCAGTACTTC.

The gene calls are TRBV5-5 and TRBJ1-2, with D unresolved. Per the germline V gene, CDR1 is SGHKS and CDR2 is YYEKEE (reference sequence). The CDR3 length is 12 residues. V lost 0 bases and J lost 5, with 5 bases in between. The CDR3 DNA reads TGTGCCAGCAGCTTGGACTCATATGGCTACACCTTC. Its translation is CASSLDSYGYTF.

The rearrangement uses TRBV12-5 and TRBJ2-2, with no clear D. Germline CDR1 is LGHNT and CDR2 is FRNRAP. The CDR3 is 12 residues long. The V and J ends lost 5 bases and 6 bases respectively, with 7 bases between them. The CDR3 nucleotides are TGTGCTAGTGGTCCCGGACCCGGGGAGCTGTTTTTT. This encodes CASGPGPGELFF.

The rearrangement links TRBV7-9 to TRBJ2-1, with 8 bases fitting TRBD2. Germline CDR1 and CDR2: SEHNR and FQNEAQ (reference sequence). The V and J ends lost 1 base and 4 bases, in that order; junction bases with no gene match: 3. The length of the CDR3 is 15 residues. The CDR3 sequence: CASSLVAGGYNEQFF. DNA for the CDR3: TGTGCCAGCAGCTTAGTCGCGGGGGGTTACAATGAGCAGTTCTTC.

This clone was seen only a few times. The chain recombines TRBV7-8 with TRBJ1-2; tentative D call: TRBD1 (6 bases). Trimming stripped 5 bases from V and 4 bases from J, with 14 bases between. Germline CDR1 reads SGHVS; CDR2 reads FQNEAQ. This CDR3 comprises 14 residues. The CDR3 spells CASSVGPRGYGYTF. In DNA form, the CDR3 reads TGTGCCAGCAGCGTGGGCCCCAGGGGCTATGGCTACACCTTC.